This T cell receptor (beta chain) stems from a study of T cell changes during pregnancy in multiple sclerosis. Profiling relied on immunoSEQ multiplex PCR, and the TCRdb table lists in-frame clones only, not all of them. The sample shows under 50,000 clones, roughly 92% of them seen only once. This clone was detected only a few times. Here the sequenced sample was CD4+ T cells from peripheral blood mononuclear cells, taken in the first trimester of pregnancy. The source of this sequence is a female donor with multiple sclerosis, enrolled in a pregnancy study.

This chain's CDR3 is CASSRGPGELFF. Here the CDR3 DNA reads TGTGCCAGCAGCCGGGGTCCCGGGGAGCTGTTTTTT. V gene TRBV7-8 combines with J gene TRBJ2-2; D may be TRBD2 (5 bases). Trimming took off 5 bases at V and 6 bases at J, with 7 bases between the two ends. This CDR3 spans 12 amino acids. Germline CDR1 reads SGHVS; CDR2 reads FQNEAQ.